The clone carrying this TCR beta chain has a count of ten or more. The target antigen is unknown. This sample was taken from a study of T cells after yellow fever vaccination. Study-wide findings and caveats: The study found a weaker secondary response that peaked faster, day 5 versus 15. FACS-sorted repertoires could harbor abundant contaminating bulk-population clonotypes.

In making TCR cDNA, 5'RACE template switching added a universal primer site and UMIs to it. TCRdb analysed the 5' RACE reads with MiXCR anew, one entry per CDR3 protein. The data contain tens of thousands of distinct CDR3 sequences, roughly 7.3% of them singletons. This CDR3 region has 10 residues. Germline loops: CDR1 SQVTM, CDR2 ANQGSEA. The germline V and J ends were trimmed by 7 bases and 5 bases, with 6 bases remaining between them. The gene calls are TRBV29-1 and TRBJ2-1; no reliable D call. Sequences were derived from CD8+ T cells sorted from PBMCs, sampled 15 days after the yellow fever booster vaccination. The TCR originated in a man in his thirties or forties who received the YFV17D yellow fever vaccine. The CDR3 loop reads CSGWDNEQFF. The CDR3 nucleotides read TGCAGCGGATGGGACAATGAGCAGTTCTTC.